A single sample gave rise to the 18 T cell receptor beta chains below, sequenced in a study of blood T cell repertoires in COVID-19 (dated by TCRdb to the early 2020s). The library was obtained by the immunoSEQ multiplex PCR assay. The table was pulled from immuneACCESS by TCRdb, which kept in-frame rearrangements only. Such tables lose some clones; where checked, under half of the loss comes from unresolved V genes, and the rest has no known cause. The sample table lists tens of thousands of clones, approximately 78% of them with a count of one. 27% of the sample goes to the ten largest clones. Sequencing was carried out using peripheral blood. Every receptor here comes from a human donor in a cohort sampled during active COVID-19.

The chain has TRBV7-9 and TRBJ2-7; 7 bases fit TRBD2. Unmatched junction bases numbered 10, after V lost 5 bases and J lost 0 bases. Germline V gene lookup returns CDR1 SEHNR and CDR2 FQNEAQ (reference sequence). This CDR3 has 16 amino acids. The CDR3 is CASSPQAGGGSYEQYF. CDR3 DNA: TGTGCCAGCAGCCCCCAGGCTGGGGGGGGCTCCTACGAGCAGTACTTC.

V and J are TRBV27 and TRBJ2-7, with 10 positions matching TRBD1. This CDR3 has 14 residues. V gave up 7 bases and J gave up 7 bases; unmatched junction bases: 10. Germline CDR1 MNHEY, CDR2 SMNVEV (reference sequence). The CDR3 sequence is CASKRGTGVREQYF. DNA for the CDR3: TGTGCCAGCAAAAGAGGGACAGGGGTGCGGGAGCAGTACTTC.

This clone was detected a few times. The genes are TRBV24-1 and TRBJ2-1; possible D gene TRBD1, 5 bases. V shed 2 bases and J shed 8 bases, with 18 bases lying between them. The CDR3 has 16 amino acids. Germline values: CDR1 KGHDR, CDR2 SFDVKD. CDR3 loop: CATSDWGLGARDEQFF. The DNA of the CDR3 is TGTGCCACCAGTGATTGGGGCTTAGGGGCCCGGGATGAGCAGTTCTTC.

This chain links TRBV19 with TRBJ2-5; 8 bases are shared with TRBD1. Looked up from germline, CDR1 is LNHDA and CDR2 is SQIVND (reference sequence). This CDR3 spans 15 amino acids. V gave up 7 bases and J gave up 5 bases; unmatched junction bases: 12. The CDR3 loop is CASTRGQGYGETQYF. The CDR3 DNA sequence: TGTGCCAGTACCCGAGGACAGGGTTACGGGGAGACCCAGTACTTC.

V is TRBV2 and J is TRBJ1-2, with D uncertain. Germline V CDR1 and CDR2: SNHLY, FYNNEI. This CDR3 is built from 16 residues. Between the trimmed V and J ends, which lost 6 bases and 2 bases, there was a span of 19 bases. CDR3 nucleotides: TGTGCCAGCAGGAAAGCGGGTGGGCTTACGAACTATGGCTACACCTTC. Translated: CASRKAGGLTNYGYTF.

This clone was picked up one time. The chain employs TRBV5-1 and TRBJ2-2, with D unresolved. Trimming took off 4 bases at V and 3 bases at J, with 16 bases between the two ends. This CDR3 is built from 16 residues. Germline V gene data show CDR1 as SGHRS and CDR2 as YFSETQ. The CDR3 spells CASSRPSRQDTGELFF. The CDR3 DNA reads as TGCGCCAGCAGCCGTCCTTCTCGGCAGGACACCGGGGAGCTGTTTTTT.

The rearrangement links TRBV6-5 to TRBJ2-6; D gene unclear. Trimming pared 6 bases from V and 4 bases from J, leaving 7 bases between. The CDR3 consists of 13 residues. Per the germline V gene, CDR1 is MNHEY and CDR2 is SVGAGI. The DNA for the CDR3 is TGTGCCAGCAGCCCGGTCGGGGCCAACGTCCTGACTTTC. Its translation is CASSPVGANVLTF.

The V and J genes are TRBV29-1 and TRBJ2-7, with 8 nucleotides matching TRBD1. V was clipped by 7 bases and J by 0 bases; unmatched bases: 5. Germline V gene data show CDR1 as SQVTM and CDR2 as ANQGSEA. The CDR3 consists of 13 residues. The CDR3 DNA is TGCAGCGCCCGGACAGGGTCCTCCTACGAGCAGTACTTC. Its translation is CSARTGSSYEQYF.

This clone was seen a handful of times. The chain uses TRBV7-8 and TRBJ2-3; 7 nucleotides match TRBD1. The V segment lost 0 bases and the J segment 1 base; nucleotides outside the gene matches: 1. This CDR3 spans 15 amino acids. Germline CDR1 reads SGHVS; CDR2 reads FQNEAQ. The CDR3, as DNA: TGTGCCAGCAGCTTAGCAGGACAGGGCACAGATACGCAGTATTTT. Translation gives CASSLAGQGTDTQYF.

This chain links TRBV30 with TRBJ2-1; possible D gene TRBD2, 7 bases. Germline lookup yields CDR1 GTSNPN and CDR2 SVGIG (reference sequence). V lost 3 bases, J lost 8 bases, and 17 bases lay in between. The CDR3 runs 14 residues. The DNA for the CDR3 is TGTGCCTGGAGGGAGGGGGGGGCCAAAGATGAGCAGTTCTTC. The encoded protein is CAWREGGAKDEQFF.

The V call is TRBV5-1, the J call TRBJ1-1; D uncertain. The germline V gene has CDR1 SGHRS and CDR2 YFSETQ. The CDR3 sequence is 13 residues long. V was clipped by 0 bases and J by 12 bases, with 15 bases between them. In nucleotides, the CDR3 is TGCGCCAGCAGCTTGGAGGTGAACACTGACTCTTTCTTT. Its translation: CASSLEVNTDSFF.

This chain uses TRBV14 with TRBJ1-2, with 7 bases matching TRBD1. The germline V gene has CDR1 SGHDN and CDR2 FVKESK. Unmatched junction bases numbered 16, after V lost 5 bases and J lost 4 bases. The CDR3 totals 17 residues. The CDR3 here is CASSFSLRQGAFYGYTF. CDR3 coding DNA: TGTGCCAGCAGCTTCTCCTTGAGACAGGGAGCTTTCTATGGCTACACCTTC.

The CDR3 DNA is TGTGCCAGCAGCTCGAGCGGGACCCAAGAGACCCAGTACTTC. It codes for CASSSSGTQETQYF. V and J are TRBV7-6 and TRBJ2-5; 7 bases align to TRBD2. Trimming removed 4 bases from V and 1 base from J; junction bases left unmatched: 3. From germline, CDR1 is SGHVS and CDR2 FNYEAQ. CDR3 length: 14 amino acids.

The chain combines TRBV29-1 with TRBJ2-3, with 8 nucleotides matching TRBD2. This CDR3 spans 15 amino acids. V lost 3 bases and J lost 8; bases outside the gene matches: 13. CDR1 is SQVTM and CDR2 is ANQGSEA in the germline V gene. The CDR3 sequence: CSVDAPASGRGTQYF. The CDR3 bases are TGCAGCGTTGACGCCCCCGCTAGCGGGCGAGGTACGCAGTATTTT.

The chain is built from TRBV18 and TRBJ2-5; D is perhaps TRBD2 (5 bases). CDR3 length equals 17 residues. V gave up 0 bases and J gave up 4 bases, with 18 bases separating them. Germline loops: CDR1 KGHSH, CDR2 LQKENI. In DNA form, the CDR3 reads TGTGCCAGCTCACCACCGGCAGGCACCATCGGAGGAGAGACCCAGTACTTC. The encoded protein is CASSPPAGTIGGETQYF.

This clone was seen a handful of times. The CDR3 spells CSASGTDTQYF. Written as DNA, the CDR3 is TGCAGTGCTAGCGGGACAGATACGCAGTATTTT. The rearrangement uses TRBV20-1 and TRBJ2-3; no firm D call. V was shortened by 3 bases and J by 3 bases, with 4 bases between the two germline ends. CDR1 is DFQATT, CDR2 SNEGSKA, per germline (reference sequence). CDR3 length: 11 amino acids.

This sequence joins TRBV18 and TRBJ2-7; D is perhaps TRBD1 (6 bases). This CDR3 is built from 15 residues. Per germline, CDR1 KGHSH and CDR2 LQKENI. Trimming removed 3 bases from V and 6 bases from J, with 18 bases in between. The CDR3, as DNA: TGTGCCAGCTCACCCCCGGGACACCGGTTGGGCGAGCAGTACTTC. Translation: CASSPPGHRLGEQYF. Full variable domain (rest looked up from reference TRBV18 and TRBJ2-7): NAGVMQNPRHLVRRRGQEARLRCSPMKGHSHVYWYRQLPEEGLKFMVYLQKENIIDESGMPKERFSAEFPKEGPSILRIQQVVRGDSAAYFCASSPPGHRLGEQYFGPGTRLTVT.

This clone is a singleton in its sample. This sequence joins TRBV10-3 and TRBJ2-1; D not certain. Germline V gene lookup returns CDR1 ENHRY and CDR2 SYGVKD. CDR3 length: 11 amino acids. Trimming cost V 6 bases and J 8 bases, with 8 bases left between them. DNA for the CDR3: TGTGCCATCAGCCCCGGTTATGAGCAGTTCTTC. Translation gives CAISPGYEQFF.